The 27 T cell receptor beta chains in this list originate from one sample, sequenced in a study of identical twins. TCRdb ran MiXCR on the 5' RACE reads and lists one entry per CDR3 protein. The data hold 150,000 or so distinct CDR3 sequences, with roughly 3.3% observed a single time. Sequencing was carried out using memory T cells sorted from blood. The receptor source for this set is a man between 18 and 35 years old in good health.

This clonotype was counted many times. DNA for the CDR3: TGCAGTGCGCCCTGGTTTATTGCAACTAATGAAAAACTGTTTTTT. Amino acid sequence: CSAPWFIATNEKLFF. This chain links TRBV20-1 with TRBJ1-4, with D hard to call. The CDR3 is made up of 15 amino acids. Germline V gene lookup returns CDR1 DFQATT and CDR2 SNEGSKA (reference sequence). With 6 bases removed from V and 0 bases from J, the gap between germline ends came to 14 bases.

This clonotype was counted ten times or more. This CDR3 is CASSLSTVSNQPQHF. CDR3 DNA: TGTGCCAGCAGCTTGTCGACAGTTAGCAATCAGCCCCAGCATTTT. The J gene is TRBJ1-5, the V gene TRBV5-5; possibly TRBD1 for D (5 bases). Trimming cost V 1 base and J 0 bases, with 8 bases left between them. This CDR3 is built from 15 residues. The germline V gene has CDR1 SGHKS and CDR2 YYEKEE (reference sequence). Full variable domain (remainder filled in from reference TRBV5-5 and TRBJ1-5): DAGVTQSPTHLIKTRGQQVTLRCSPISGHKSVSWYQQVLGQGPQFIFQYYEKEERGRGNFPDRFSARQFPNYSSELNVNALLLGDSALYLCASSLSTVSNQPQHFGDGTRLSIL.

This clonotype was seen repeatedly, ten times or more. The chain couples TRBV6-5 to TRBJ2-1; weak D call: TRBD2 (6 bases). This CDR3 is 15 amino acids long. CDR1 and CDR2 (germline): MNHEY, SVGAGI. V gave up 3 bases and J gave up 2 bases, with 11 bases separating them. The chain's CDR3 is CASSYREPPYNEQFF. CDR3 coding DNA: TGTGCCAGCAGTTATCGGGAGCCCCCCTACAATGAGCAGTTCTTC.

This clonotype was seen only a few times. This chain connects TRBV3-1 to TRBJ2-1; 7 positions match TRBD2. The CDR3 sequence is 15 residues long. CDR1 is LGHDT, CDR2 YNNKEL, per germline (reference sequence). V shed 2 bases, J shed 7 bases, and the junction held 8 bases outside the gene matches. As DNA, the CDR3 is TGTGCCAGCAGCCAATCGCGGACTAGTGGAAATGAGCAGTTCTTC. This encodes CASSQSRTSGNEQFF.

This clonotype was observed at least ten times. V usage is TRBV6-2 or TRBV6-3 and J usage is TRBJ2-7; no clear D. With 5 bases removed from V and 4 bases from J, the gap between germline ends came to 6 bases. Germline V lookup: CDR1 MNHEY, CDR2 SVGEGT. This CDR3 has 11 residues. CDR3 coding DNA: TGTGCCAGCAGTGTGACTTACGAGCAGTACTTC. It specifies CASSVTYEQYF.

The sample holds many counts of this clonotype. The chain has TRBV7-9 and TRBJ2-7; 9 nucleotides agree with TRBD1. The V segment lost 5 bases and the J segment 3 bases; nucleotides outside the gene matches: 5. Germline V lookup: CDR1 SEHNR, CDR2 FQNEAQ (reference sequence). CDR3 size: 14 residues. The CDR3, as DNA: TGTGCCAGCAGCGATCCGGGACAGGGCTACGAGCAGTACTTC. Encoded protein: CASSDPGQGYEQYF.

This clonotype was recorded at least ten times. This chain links TRBV12-3 or TRBV12-4 with TRBJ2-3; D is possibly TRBD1 (5 bases). The CDR3 runs to 14 residues. Trimming left V 5 bases short and J 2 bases short, with 11 bases between. The CDR3 region is CASSLRTSTDTQYF. DNA for the CDR3: TGTGCCAGCAGTCTAAGGACATCCACAGATACGCAGTATTTT.

This clonotype was seen only a few times. Because it lacks the conserved phenylalanine or tryptophan at the end, this CDR3 is likely a read error. CDR3 protein: CASSDSGGGGRQYL. The CDR3 region has the DNA TGTGCCAGCAGTGACTCAGGGGGCGGGGGTCGGCAGTACCTC. V is TRBV6-5 and J is TRBJ2-7; maybe TRBD1 (8 bases). Germline loops: CDR1 MNHEY, CDR2 SVGAGI. The CDR3 contains 14 residues.

At least ten counts were recorded for this clonotype. The rearrangement joins TRBV6-2 or TRBV6-3 to TRBJ2-1; 12 bases fit TRBD2. CDR1 MNHEY and CDR2 SVGEGT come from the germline V gene. V shed 2 bases and J 6 bases; nucleotides not matched to a gene: 17. The CDR3 sequence is 20 residues long. Here the CDR3 DNA reads TGTGCCAGCAGTTACATACGGCCTAGCGGGAGGGCCATAACTAGCAATGAGCAGTTCTTC. Its translation is CASSYIRPSGRAITSNEQFF.

This clonotype was found many times. The chain carries TRBV6-6 and TRBJ1-5, with a tentative D call TRBD1 (5 bases). The CDR3 has 13 amino acids. The ends were cut back, 4 bases at V and 4 bases at J, with 8 bases in the middle. Germline V lookup: CDR1 MNHNY, CDR2 SVGAGI (reference sequence). CDR3 in amino acids: CASSWTRNQPQHF. The CDR3 bases are TGTGCCAGCAGTTGGACAAGAAATCAGCCCCAGCATTTT.

The chain carries TRBV20-1 and TRBJ1-3, with D possibly being TRBD1 (5 bases). The V end lost 6 bases, the J end lost 4 bases, and 10 bases lay between the germline ends. In germline, CDR1 is DFQATT, CDR2 SNEGSKA (reference sequence). The CDR3 has 12 residues. In DNA form, the CDR3 reads TGCAGTGCAGGGGCCACCGGAAACACCATATATTTT. Translated, it gives CSAGATGNTIYF.

This clonotype was seen repeatedly, ten times or more. The chain couples TRBV7-2 to TRBJ1-5, with 8 positions matching TRBD1. The V and J ends lost 3 bases and 7 bases, in that order; junction bases with no gene match: 11. Germline CDR1 is SGHTA and CDR2 is FQGNSA. There are 16 residues in the CDR3. The CDR3 reads CASSLFGQGARQPQHF. CDR3 in DNA: TGTGCCAGCAGCTTGTTTGGTCAGGGGGCAAGGCAGCCCCAGCATTTT.

This clonotype was seen many times. This chain connects TRBV30 to TRBJ1-1; 10 bases fit TRBD1. The CDR3 consists of 11 residues. V lost 0 bases to trimming and J lost 12 bases; unmatched junction nucleotides: 1. Germline V lookup: CDR1 GTSNPN, CDR2 SVGIG (reference sequence). CDR3 residues: CAWSVDRGTFF. For the CDR3, the DNA is TGTGCCTGGAGTGTGGACAGGGGGACTTTCTTT.

This clonotype was observed many times. The V call is TRBV7-2, the J call TRBJ2-5; TRBD1 matches 9 bases. The germline V gene has CDR1 SGHTA and CDR2 FQGNSA. Unmatched junction bases numbered 6, after V lost 1 base and J lost 3 bases. The CDR3 contains 16 residues. DNA of the CDR3: TGTGCCAGCAGCTTAGGTCACAGGGGGCGAGAAGAGACCCAGTACTTC. Translating it yields CASSLGHRGREETQYF.

This clonotype showed up many times. V usage is TRBV6-2 or TRBV6-3 and J usage is TRBJ2-1; unclear D gene. Trimming shortened V by 6 bases and J by 0 bases, and 15 bases separated the two germline ends. The CDR3 is 16 amino acids. The germline CDR1 and CDR2 sequences are MNHEY and SVGEGT. CDR3 residues: CASRKTELSSYNEQFF. The CDR3, as DNA: TGTGCCAGCAGGAAGACGGAGCTGAGCTCCTACAATGAGCAGTTCTTC.

This clonotype was found a few times. The V gene is TRBV2, the J gene TRBJ1-1; D remains unclear. The CDR3 totals 12 residues. V was pared by 6 bases and J by 8 bases, with 13 bases between. Germline V gene lookup returns CDR1 SNHLY and CDR2 FYNNEI. The CDR3, as DNA: TGTGCCAGCAGGCCCGGGAGCGGGGAAGCTTTCTTT. It specifies CASRPGSGEAFF.

The table lists this clonotype with many counts. This rearrangement joins TRBV6-1 to TRBJ2-5, with no clear D. There are 13 residues in the CDR3. Germline values: CDR1 MNHNS, CDR2 SASEGT. V gave up 2 bases and J gave up 4 bases, with 8 bases separating them. This CDR3 reads CASSEIVGETQYF. The CDR3 region has the DNA TGTGCCAGCAGTGAAATAGTGGGAGAGACCCAGTACTTC.

This clonotype was observed many times. This CDR3 is CASSFGRGKETQYF. CDR3 nucleotides: TGTGCCAGCAGCTTTGGTCGCGGGAAAGAGACCCAGTACTTC. V and J are TRBV7-8 and TRBJ2-5; D may be TRBD2 (6 bases). Germline-derived CDR1 and CDR2 are SGHVS and FQNEAQ. The V end was cut by 3 bases, the J end by 3 bases, with 11 bases between. CDR3 size: 14 residues.

The genes are TRBV2 and TRBJ2-2, with 7 bases identical to TRBD1. This CDR3 contains 13 residues. J gave up 7 bases and V 6 bases, and 5 bases lay outside the gene matches. Germline V lookup: CDR1 SNHLY, CDR2 FYNNEI. DNA for the CDR3: TGTGCCAGCAGGGGACAGCTCTTCGGGGAGCTGTTTTTT. Its protein is CASRGQLFGELFF.

This clonotype showed up many times. The chain links TRBV7-6 to TRBJ2-1; TRBD1 is a possible D gene (9 bases). The V gene's germline CDR1 is SGHVS and CDR2 FNYEAQ. The CDR3 consists of 17 residues. V gave up 5 bases and J gave up 6 bases, with 23 bases separating them. The CDR3 is CASSQRLATGGLNEQFF. The CDR3 region has the DNA TGTGCCAGCAGCCAACGACTAGCGACAGGGGGGCTCAATGAGCAGTTCTTC. Full variable domain (remainder filled in from reference TRBV7-6 and TRBJ2-1): GAGVSQSPRYKVTKRGQDVALRCDPISGHVSLYWYRQALGQGPEFLTYFNYEAQQDKSGLPNDRFSAERPEGSISTLTIQRTEQRDSAMYRCASSQRLATGGLNEQFFGPGTRLTVL.

This clonotype was recorded at least ten times. The rearrangement links TRBV7-2 to TRBJ2-2; D not certain. Germline loops: CDR1 SGHTA, CDR2 FQGNSA. There are 15 residues in the CDR3. Trimming removed 7 bases at V and 4 bases at J, with 16 bases between. The CDR3 DNA reads TGTGCCAGCACCTCGGTCCGTCAGCTCACCGGGGAGCTGTTTTTT. Translation gives CASTSVRQLTGELFF.

This clonotype was seen more than once but under ten times. V usage is TRBV15 and J usage is TRBJ2-3; a possible D gene is TRBD1 (6 bases). Per the germline V gene, CDR1 is LNHNV and CDR2 is YYDKDF (reference sequence). Trimming pared 1 base from V and 2 bases from J, leaving 16 bases between. CDR3 size: 17 residues. In DNA, the CDR3 is TGTGCCACCAGCAGAGGTGGGCAGGGGATTCTCACAGATACGCAGTATTTT. Translating it yields CATSRGGQGILTDTQYF. The full variable domain, its missing parts supplied by reference TRBV15 and TRBJ2-3, is DAMVIQNPRYQVTQFGKPVTLSCSQTLNHNVMYWYQQKSSQAPKLLFHYYDKDFNNEADTPDNFQSRRPNTSFCFLDIRSPGLGDTAMYLCATSRGGQGILTDTQYFGPGTRLTVL.

This clonotype occurred a few times. This chain joins TRBV6-2 or TRBV6-3 and TRBJ2-1; D not resolved. V was cut by 2 bases and J by 4 bases, with 6 bases left in between. CDR1 is MNHEY and CDR2 is SVGEGT in the germline V gene. This CDR3 has 13 residues. The CDR3 region has the DNA TGTGCCAGCAGTTACGAAAGGTACAATGAGCAGTTCTTC. This codes for CASSYERYNEQFF.

This clonotype has at least ten counts. The gene calls are TRBV5-4 and TRBJ2-5; 10 bases map to TRBD1. The CDR3 contains 16 residues. Germline assignment: CDR1 SGHNT and CDR2 YYREEE (reference sequence). V trimming: 3 bases; J trimming: 1 base; junction bases outside the gene matches: 6. CDR3 DNA sequence: TGTGCCAGCAGCTCGGGACAGGGGAGGCTCCAAGAGACCCAGTACTTC. It encodes CASSSGQGRLQETQYF.

This clonotype was counted many times. This sequence joins TRBV7-2 and TRBJ2-7, with 9 bases lining up with TRBD1. Germline V gene data show CDR1 as SGHTA and CDR2 as FQGNSA. V shed 4 bases, J shed 3 bases, and the junction held 1 base outside the gene matches. The CDR3 consists of 13 residues. The DNA of the CDR3 is TGTGCCAGCAGCTCGACAGGGGGCTACGAGCAGTACGTC. As protein: CASSSTGGYEQYV.

The sample holds many counts of this clonotype. The rearrangement joins TRBV7-9 to TRBJ1-2; D might be TRBD1 (6 bases). The V end was cut by 5 bases, the J end by 8 bases, with 15 bases between. The CDR3 consists of 13 residues. The germline V gene encodes CDR1 SEHNR and CDR2 FQNEAQ (reference sequence). The CDR3 region is CASSQQGAVGYTF. The DNA of the CDR3 is TGTGCCAGCAGCCAACAGGGAGCAGTCGGCTACACCTTC.

This clonotype was seen many times. J is TRBJ2-1 and V is TRBV7-8; 8 bases are a match to TRBD2. The CDR3 loop spans 14 amino acids. Germline CDR1 is SGHVS and CDR2 is FQNEAQ. Losses at the gene ends were 2 bases for V and 9 bases for J; bases not matched to a gene: 6. CDR3 nucleotides: TGTGCCAGCAGCTTATTGCGGGGGGCGGGTGAGCAGTTCTTC. Protein sequence: CASSLLRGAGEQFF. The full variable domain, completed using reference TRBV7-8 and TRBJ2-1, is GAGVSQSPRYKVAKRGQDVALRCDPISGHVSLFWYQQALGQGPEFLTYFQNEAQLDKSGLPSDRFFAERPEGSVSTLKIQRTQQEDSAVYLCASSLLRGAGEQFFGPGTRLTVL.